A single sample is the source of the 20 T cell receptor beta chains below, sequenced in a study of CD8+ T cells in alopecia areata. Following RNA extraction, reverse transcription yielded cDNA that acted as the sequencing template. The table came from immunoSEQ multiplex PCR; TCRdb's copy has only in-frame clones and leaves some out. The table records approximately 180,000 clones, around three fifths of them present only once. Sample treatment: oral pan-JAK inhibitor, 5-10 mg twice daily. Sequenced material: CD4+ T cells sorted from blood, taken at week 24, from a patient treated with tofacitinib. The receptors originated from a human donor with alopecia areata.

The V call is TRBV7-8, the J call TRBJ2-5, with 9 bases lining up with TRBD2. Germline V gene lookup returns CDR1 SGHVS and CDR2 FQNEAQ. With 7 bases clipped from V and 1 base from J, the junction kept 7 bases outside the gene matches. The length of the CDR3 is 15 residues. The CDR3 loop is CASIRGGALQETQYF. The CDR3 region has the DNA TGTGCCAGCATCCGCGGGGGGGCCCTCCAAGAGACCCAGTACTTC.

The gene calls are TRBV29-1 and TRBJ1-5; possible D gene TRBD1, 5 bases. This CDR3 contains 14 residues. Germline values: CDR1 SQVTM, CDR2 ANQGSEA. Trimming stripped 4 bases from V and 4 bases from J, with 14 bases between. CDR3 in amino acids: CSVAWPGSNQPQHF. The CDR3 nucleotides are TGCAGCGTTGCTTGGCCAGGGTCTAATCAGCCCCAGCATTTT.

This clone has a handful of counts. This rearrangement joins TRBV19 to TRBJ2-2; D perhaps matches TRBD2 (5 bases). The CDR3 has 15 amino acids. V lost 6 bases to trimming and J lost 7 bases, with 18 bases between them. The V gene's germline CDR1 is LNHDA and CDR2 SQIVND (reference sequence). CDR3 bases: TGTGCCAGTAGCATACAGACTAACTATGTCGGGGAGCTGTTTTTT. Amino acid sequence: CASSIQTNYVGELFF.

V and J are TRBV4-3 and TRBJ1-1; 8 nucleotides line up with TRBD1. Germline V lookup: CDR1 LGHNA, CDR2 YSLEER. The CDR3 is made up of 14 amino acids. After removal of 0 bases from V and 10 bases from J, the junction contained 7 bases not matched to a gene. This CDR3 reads CASSQEPGQGGAFF. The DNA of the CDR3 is TGCGCCAGCAGCCAAGAACCCGGACAGGGCGGAGCTTTCTTT.

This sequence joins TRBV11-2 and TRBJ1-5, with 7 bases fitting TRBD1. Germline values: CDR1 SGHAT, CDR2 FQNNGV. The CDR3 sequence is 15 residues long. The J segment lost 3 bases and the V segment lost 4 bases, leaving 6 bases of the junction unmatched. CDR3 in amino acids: CASSSGDRANQPQHF. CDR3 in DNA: TGTGCCAGCAGCTCCGGAGACAGGGCCAATCAGCCCCAGCATTTT.

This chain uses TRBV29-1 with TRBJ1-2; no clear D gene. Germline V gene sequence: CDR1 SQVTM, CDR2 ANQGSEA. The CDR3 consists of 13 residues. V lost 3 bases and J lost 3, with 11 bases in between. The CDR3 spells CSVEEELYYGYTF. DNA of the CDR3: TGCAGCGTTGAGGAAGAACTATACTATGGCTACACCTTC. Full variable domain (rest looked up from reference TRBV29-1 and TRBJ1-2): SAVISQKPSRDICQRGTSLTIQCQVDSQVTMMFWYRQQPGQSLTLIATANQGSEATYESGFVIDKFPISRPNLTFSTLTVSNMSPEDSSIYLCSVEEELYYGYTFGSGTRLTVV.

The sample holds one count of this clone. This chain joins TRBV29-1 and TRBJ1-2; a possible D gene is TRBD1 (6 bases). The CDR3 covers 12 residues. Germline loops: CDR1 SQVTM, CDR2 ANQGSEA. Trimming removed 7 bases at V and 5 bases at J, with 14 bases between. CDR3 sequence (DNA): TGCAGCGCCAGACAGGAGAGTTATGGCTACACCTTC. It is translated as CSARQESYGYTF.

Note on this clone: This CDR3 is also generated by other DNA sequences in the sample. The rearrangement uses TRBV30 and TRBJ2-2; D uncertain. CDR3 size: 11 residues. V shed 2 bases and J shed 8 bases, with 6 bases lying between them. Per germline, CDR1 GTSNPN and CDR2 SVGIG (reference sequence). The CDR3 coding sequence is TGTGCCTGGAGTAGGACGGGGGAGCTGTTTTTT. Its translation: CAWSRTGELFF.

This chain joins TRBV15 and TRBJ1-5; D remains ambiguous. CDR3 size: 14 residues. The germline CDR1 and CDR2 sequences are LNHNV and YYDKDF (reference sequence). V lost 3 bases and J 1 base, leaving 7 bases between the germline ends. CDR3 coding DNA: TGTGCCACCAGCAGGGGTCGGAGCAATCAGCCCCAGCATTTT. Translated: CATSRGRSNQPQHF. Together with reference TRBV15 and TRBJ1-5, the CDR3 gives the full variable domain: DAMVIQNPRYQVTQFGKPVTLSCSQTLNHNVMYWYQQKSSQAPKLLFHYYDKDFNNEADTPDNFQSRRPNTSFCFLDIRSPGLGDTAMYLCATSRGRSNQPQHFGDGTRLSIL.

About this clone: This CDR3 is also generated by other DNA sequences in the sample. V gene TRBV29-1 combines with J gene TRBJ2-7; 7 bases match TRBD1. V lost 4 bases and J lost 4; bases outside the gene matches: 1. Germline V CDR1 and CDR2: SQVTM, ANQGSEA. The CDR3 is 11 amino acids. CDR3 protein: CSVGDSYEQYF. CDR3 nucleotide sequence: TGCAGCGTTGGGGACAGTTACGAGCAGTACTTC.

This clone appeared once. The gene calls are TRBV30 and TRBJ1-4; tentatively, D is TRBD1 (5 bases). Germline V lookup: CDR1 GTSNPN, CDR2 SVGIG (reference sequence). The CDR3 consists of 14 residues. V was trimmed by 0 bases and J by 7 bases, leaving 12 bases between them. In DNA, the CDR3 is TGTGCCTGGAGTGTACGGGTGGGGCGTGAAAAACTGTTTTTT. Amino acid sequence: CAWSVRVGREKLFF.

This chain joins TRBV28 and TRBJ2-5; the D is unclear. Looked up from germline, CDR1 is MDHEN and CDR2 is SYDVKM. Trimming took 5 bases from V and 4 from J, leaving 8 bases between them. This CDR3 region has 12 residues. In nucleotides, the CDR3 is TGTGCCAGCAGTCAGGTTGGAGAGACCCAGTACTTC. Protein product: CASSQVGETQYF.

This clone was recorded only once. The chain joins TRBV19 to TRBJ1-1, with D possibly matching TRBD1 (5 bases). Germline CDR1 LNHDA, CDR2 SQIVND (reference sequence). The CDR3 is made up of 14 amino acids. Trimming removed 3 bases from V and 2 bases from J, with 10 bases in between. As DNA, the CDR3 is TGTGCCAGTAGTATGGAGGGACCAAACACTGAAGCTTTCTTT. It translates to CASSMEGPNTEAFF.

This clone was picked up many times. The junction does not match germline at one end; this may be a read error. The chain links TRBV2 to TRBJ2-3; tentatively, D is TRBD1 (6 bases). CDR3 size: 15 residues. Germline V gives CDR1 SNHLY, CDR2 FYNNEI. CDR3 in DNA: TGTGCCAGCAGGGAAGACGGACAGTCGGCAGATACGCAGTATTTT. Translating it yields CASREDGQSADTQYF. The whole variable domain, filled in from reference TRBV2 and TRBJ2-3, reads EPEVTQTPSHQVTQMGQEVILRCVPISNHLYFYWYRQILGQKVEFLVSFYNNEISEKSEIFDDQFSVERPDGSNFTLKIRSTKLEDSAMYFCASREDGQSADTQYFGPGTRLTVL.

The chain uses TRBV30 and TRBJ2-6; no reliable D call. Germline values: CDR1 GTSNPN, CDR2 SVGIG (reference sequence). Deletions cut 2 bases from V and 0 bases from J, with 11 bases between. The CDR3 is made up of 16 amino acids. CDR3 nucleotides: TGTGCCTGGAGTAAAAGGCTGAGCTCTGGGGCCAACGTCCTGACTTTC. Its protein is CAWSKRLSSGANVLTF.

CDR3 loop: CASSLSRDTQYF. The CDR3 nucleotides are TGTGCCAGCAGCTTATCCAGAGATACGCAGTATTTT. The chain combines TRBV7-9 with TRBJ2-3; D call uncertain. This CDR3 comprises 12 residues. Germline CDR1 is SEHNR and CDR2 is FQNEAQ (reference sequence). V dropped 2 bases and J dropped 5 bases, with 5 bases sitting between them.

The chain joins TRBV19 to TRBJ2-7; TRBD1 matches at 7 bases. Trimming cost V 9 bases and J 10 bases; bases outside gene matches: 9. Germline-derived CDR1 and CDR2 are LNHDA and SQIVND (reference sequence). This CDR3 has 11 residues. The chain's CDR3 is CASSSWDRQYF. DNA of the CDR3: TGTGCCAGCTCGAGCTGGGACAGACAGTACTTC.

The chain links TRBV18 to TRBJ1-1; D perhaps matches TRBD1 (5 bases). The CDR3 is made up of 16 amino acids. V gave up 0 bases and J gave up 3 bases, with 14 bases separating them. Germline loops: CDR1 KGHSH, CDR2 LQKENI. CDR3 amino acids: CASSPPLGQGDTEAFF. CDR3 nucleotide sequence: TGTGCCAGCTCACCACCGTTGGGTCAGGGCGACACTGAAGCTTTCTTT.

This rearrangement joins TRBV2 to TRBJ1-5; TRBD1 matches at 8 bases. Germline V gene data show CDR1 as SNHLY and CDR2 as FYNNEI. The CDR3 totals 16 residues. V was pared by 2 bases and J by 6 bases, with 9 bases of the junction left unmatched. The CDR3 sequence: CASSEWGQGAGQPQHF. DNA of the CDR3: TGTGCCAGCAGTGAATGGGGGCAGGGGGCCGGTCAGCCCCAGCATTTT.

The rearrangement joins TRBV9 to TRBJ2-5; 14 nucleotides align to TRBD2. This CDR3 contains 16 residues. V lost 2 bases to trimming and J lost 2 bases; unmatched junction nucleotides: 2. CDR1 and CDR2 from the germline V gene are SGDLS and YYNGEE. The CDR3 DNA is TGTGCCAGCAGCGTCGGGACTAGCGGGGGTCAAGAGACCCAGTACTTC. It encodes CASSVGTSGGQETQYF.